This record looks at one TCR beta chain sequence and its context. This receptor's antigen is unknown. Per-base qualities were not stored, and no clone one base away is much larger. This sample is part of a study of blood T cell repertoires in COVID-19 (dated by TCRdb to 2018 to 2021). About the study as a whole: Samples from collaborators originated in the United States, Italy and Spain and spanned both the acute and convalescent phases of COVID-19. The prospective study material was composed of cDNA or gDNA derived from T cells, B-cell-depleted T cells, or PBMCs. The dataset comprised deeply sampled blood TCRbeta repertoires from subjects exposed to, actively infected with, or recovered from COVID-19. The repertoires were released in a freely available public database meant as a resource for research on the immune response to SARS-CoV-2. Samples were obtained from the ongoing ImmuneRACE study (first 160 participants) and from about 1,300 subjects provided by 6 global collaborators. Sample metadata almost always included a de-identified subject ID, COVID-19 status, age in years and sex. Where HLA class I and class II types were available, the types were taken from metadata supplied by the sample provider, not from assay-based typing.

The study at large found these results: The quantity of clinical and demographic metadata differed by source and by participant and was supplied without curation.

The immunoSEQ Assay, a bias-controlled multiplex PCR, was used to amplify TCRbeta CDR3 regions from genomic DNA. On the study's bioinformatics: Within the assay, amplification of reference gene primers was used to estimate how many nucleated cells each sample contained. To quantify the absolute abundance of each unique TCRbeta CDR3 rearrangement, sequence reads were collapsed and filtered. For each sample, productive Simpson clonality was calculated as the square root of Simpson's diversity index over productive rearrangements. Sourced from immuneACCESS, this table was stored by TCRdb with only in-frame sequences that have V and J called. A share of the clones is absent; for the studies checked, an unresolved V gene accounts for under half, and the remainder has no known explanation. That table gives V, J and clone size, and the DNA gave D and trimming. The sample has about 81,000 clones on record, 88% of them singletons. Clones ranked in the top ten supply 4.8% of the sample.

As encoded in the germline V gene (reference sequence), CDR1 is LGHDT while CDR2 is YNNKEL. The trim is 1 base for V and 0 bases for J, with a gap of 11 bases between the germline ends. The CDR3 goes from the cysteine to the phenylalanine over 16 residues. The retained sequence is limited to the CDR3, 48 bases, with the frame set at the first base. Whole blood was collected in K2EDTA tubes by collaborating institutions according to the institutions' own protocols. For TCRbeta analysis, collaborator samples were shipped as frozen whole blood, as isolated PBMCs, or as DNA extracted from either sample type.

The chain uses TRBV3-1 (or the pseudogene TRBV3-2) and TRBJ2-3; the D gene is perhaps TRBD1, from 5 matching bases. Material for sequencing was peripheral blood. This TCR came from a woman older than 75 with acute or convalescent COVID-19. The nucleotide sequence reads as follows: TGTGCCAGCAGCCAAGGAACAGGCCTTAGCACAGATACGCAGTATTTT. This encodes CASSQGTGLSTDTQYF.